This T cell receptor (beta chain) was recorded in a study of blood T cell repertoires in COVID-19. Study overall: Acute and convalescent COVID-19 specimens originated in the United States, Italy and Spain.

Original analysis: Reference gene primer amplification gave estimated nucleated cell counts. The method was immunoSEQ multiplex PCR; TCRdb's version includes in-frame clones alone and lacks a portion of them. For V, J and clone size, that table is used; D and trimming come from the DNA. The sample has a few hundred thousand clones; 65% to 90% are singletons. The V gene end was trimmed by 3 bases and the J gene end by 8 bases; junction bases not matched to a gene: 12. The CDR3 is 17 amino acids. Germline assignment: CDR1 KGHSH and CDR2 LQKENI. The receptor was derived from a man aged 30 to 39 with active or convalescent COVID-19. The J gene is TRBJ1-6, the V gene TRBV18; 8 bases line up with TRBD1. Sequenced: peripheral blood. For the CDR3, the DNA is TGTGCCAGCTCACCCCTACCCCCGACAGGGGAGTATTCACCCCTCCACTTT. Translated, it gives CASSPLPPTGEYSPLHF.